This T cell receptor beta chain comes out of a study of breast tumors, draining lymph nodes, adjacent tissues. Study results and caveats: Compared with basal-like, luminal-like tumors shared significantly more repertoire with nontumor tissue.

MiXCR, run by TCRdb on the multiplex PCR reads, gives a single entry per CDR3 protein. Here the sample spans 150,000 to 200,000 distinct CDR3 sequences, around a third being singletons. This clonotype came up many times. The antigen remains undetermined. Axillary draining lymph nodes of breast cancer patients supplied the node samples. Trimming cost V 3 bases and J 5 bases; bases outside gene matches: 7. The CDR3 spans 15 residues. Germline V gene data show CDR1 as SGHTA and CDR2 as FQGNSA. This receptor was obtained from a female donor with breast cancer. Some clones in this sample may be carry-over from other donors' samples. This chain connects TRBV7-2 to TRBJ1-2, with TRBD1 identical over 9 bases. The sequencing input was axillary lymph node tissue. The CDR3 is CASSLDNRGRYGYTF. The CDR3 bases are TGTGCCAGCAGCTTGGATAACAGGGGGCGATATGGCTACACCTTC.